Described below is a single T cell receptor (beta chain) sequence and its context. What it recognizes is unknown. The sample contains more than one DNA sequence encoding this CDR3. These data are taken from a study of T cell responses to AZD1222 COVID-19 vaccine. Findings and limits, study-wide: Seropositive status at baseline applied to only 5 or 6 AZD1222 recipients.

The CDR3 covers 15 residues. Trimming removed 3 bases from V and 0 bases from J; junction bases left unmatched: 1. CDR1 is SQVTM, CDR2 ANQGSEA, per germline. Profiling relied on immunoSEQ multiplex PCR, and the TCRdb table lists in-frame clones only, not all of them. Altogether 120,000 or so clones are present, 75% to 95% being singletons, with the ten largest covering 2.5% to 3%. This clonotype was sampled from an adult in good health. This specimen consisted of peripheral blood, obtained on day 0 of AZD1222 vaccination. V is TRBV29-1 and J is TRBJ2-1; TRBD2 aligns across 11 bases. In DNA, the CDR3 is TGCAGCGTTGACGGGACTAGCGGCTCCTACAATGAGCAGTTCTTC. Protein: CSVDGTSGSYNEQFF.